This record covers a single T cell receptor beta chain. Its binding antigen is unknown. Base qualities are not provided; no much larger clone lies one nucleotide away. The data were taken from a study of T cell responses to AZD1222 COVID-19 vaccine listed by TCRdb under 2021. About the study as a whole: AZD1222 recipients with second doses at about 4 weeks or about 12 weeks were pooled, because spike-specific TCR depth and breadth did not differ between schedules. TCR sequencing covered about 230 trial participants: 200 to 220 given two doses of AZD1222 and 26 given two doses of MenACWY control vaccine. Trial participants were enrolled by age into subgroups of 18-55, 56-69 and 70-plus years, and about 150, 27 and 61 TCR-sequenced participants, respectively, were included in these subgroups.

Overall study results and their limits: Conclusions about previously exposed vaccinees are limited, since just 6 or 7 AZD1222 recipients were seropositive for SARS-CoV-2 at baseline. CD4 TCRs associated with the vaccine covered the entire spike protein, and the dominant responses were in regions 160-218 and 743-854. Participants were mostly white British, with more females than males. The authors suggested clonal diversity may have been underestimated. The 56-69-year group was small, and its depth increase did not reach significance, likely because of low power. Because no day 14 peak-response samples were available, the repertoires could be characterized only after the peak T cell response. Reportedly, close to half of the unique spike-specific TCRs recognized epitopes lying outside the regions that are mutated in the B.1.351 and B.1.1.7 variants. After two AZD1222 doses, both the breadth and the depth of spike-specific TCRs were significantly higher than at day 0 and than in MenACWY recipients.

The sample's time point, from its label and the paper: baseline before first vaccination. Vaccinee samples came from UK trials COV001 and COV002, including a single-blind randomized controlled phase 2/3 trial of AZD1222 (ChAdOx1 nCoV-19) in healthy adults. For TCRbeta chain sequencing, PBMC samples from trial participants were taken at day 0 and at day 28 after the second dose. The CDR3 regions of human TCRbeta chains were analyzed by immunosequencing. Regarding the original processing steps: TCRs in the repertoires were matched against a reference library of SARS-CoV-2-specific TCRs that had been generated with the MIRA antigen-specificity platform. Breadth was defined as the fraction of unique TCRs that were SARS-CoV-2-associated. Depth was defined as the fraction of total T cells that were SARS-CoV-2-associated. Using the MIRA data, each spike-specific TCR was assigned both to the spike region to which the TCR was reactive and to a CD4 or CD8 class. Log10-transformed breadth and depth values were compared by one-way ANOVA with Sidak's multiple comparisons tests. TCRdb took over this immuneACCESS table, retaining in-frame rearrangements with V and J assigned. Such tables are incomplete; in checked studies, under half of the missing clones stem from an unresolved V gene, and the remainder is unexplained. Clone size and the V and J calls come from that table; the DNA yielded D and trimming. The sample table holds 70,000 to 85,000 clones, of which around four fifths were seen once. The ten most abundant clones make up about 3% of the sample.

This TCR derives from an adult in good health. The source material was peripheral blood, sampled on day 0 of AZD1222 vaccination.

For the CDR3, the sequence is CASSQDTASTGELFF. The base sequence is TGCGCCAGCAGCCAAGATACTGCCTCCACCGGGGAGCTGTTTTTT. Rearrangement joined TRBV4-3 to TRBJ2-2, with no confident D gene call. V is clipped by 0 bases and J by 4 bases, and the sequence between their germline boundaries is 9 bases long. CDR3 length: 15 amino acids, cysteine to phenylalanine. CDR3 DNA is the only sequence kept; it has 45 bases, read in frame from the first base. CDR1 LGHNA and CDR2 YSLEER are derived from the germline V gene.